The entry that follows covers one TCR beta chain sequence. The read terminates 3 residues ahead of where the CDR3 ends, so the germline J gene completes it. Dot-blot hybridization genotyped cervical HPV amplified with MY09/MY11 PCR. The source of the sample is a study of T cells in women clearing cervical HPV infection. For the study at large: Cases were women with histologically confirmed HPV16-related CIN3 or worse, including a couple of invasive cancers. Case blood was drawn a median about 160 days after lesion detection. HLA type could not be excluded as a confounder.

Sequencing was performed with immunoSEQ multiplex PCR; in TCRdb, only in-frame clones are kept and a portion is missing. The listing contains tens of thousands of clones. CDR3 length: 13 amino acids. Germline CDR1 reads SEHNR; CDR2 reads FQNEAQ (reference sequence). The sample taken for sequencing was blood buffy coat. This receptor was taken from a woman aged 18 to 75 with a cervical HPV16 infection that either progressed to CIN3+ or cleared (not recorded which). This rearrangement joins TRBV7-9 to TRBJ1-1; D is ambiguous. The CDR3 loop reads CASSFAERRRAFF. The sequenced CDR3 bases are TGTGCCAGCAGCTTTGCAGAAAGGCGGAGG.